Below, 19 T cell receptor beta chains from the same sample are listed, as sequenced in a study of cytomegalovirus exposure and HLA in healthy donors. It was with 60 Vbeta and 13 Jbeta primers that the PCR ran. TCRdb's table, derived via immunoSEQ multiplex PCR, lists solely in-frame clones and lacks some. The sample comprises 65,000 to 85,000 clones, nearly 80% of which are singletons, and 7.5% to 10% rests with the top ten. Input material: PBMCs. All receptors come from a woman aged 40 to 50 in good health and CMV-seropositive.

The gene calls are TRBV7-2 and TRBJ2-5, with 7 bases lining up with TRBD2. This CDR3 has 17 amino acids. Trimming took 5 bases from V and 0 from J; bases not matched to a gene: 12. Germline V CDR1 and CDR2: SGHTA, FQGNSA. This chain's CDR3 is CASSPQTGLLYQETQYF. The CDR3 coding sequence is TGTGCCAGCAGCCCCCAGACGGGACTACTGTACCAAGAGACCCAGTACTTC. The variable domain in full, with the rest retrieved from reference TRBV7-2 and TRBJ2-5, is GAGVSQSPSNKVTEKGKDVELRCDPISGHTALYWYRQSLGQGLEFLIYFQGNSAPDKSGLPSDRFSAERTGGSVSTLTIQRTQQEDSAVYLCASSPQTGLLYQETQYFGPGTRLLVL.

The CDR3 here is CASATLAGPHNEQFF. DNA for the CDR3: TGTGCCAGCGCGACCCTAGCGGGGCCGCACAATGAGCAGTTCTTC. V usage is TRBV19 and J usage is TRBJ2-1, with TRBD2 matching over 9 bases. The CDR3 extends over 15 amino acids. Germline CDR1 reads LNHDA; CDR2 reads SQIVND (reference sequence). Losses at the gene ends were 9 bases for V and 5 bases for J; bases not matched to a gene: 11.

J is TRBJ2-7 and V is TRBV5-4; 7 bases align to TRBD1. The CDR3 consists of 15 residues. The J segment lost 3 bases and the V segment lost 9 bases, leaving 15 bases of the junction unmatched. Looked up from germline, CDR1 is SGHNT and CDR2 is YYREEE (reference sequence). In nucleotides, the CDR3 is TGTGCCACCCAACCCACCGTCCAGGGGGTCTACGAGCAGTACTTC. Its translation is CATQPTVQGVYEQYF.

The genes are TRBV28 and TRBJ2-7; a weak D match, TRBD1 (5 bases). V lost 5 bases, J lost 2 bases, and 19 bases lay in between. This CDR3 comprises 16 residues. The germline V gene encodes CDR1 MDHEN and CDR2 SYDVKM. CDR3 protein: CASSPPQGQRTYEQYF. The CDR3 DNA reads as TGTGCCAGCAGTCCCCCCCAGGGCCAAAGGACCTACGAGCAGTACTTC.

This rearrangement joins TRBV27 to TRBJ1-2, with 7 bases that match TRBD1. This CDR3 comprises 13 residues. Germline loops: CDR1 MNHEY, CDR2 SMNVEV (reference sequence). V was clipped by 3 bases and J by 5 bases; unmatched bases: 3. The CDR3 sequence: CASSFGTAYGYTF. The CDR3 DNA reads TGTGCCAGCAGTTTCGGGACAGCTTATGGCTACACCTTC.

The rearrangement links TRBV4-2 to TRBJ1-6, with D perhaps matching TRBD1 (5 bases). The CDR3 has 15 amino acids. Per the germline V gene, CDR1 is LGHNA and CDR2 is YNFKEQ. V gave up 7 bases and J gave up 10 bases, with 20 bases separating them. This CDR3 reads CASKSRSQGGSPLHF. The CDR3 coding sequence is TGTGCCAGCAAATCAAGATCGCAGGGTGGATCACCCCTCCACTTT.

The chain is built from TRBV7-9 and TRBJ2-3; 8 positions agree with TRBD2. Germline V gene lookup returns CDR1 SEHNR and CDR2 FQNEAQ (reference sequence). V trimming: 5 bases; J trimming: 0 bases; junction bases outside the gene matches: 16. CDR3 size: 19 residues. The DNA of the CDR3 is TGTGCCAGCAGCCCAATCGCGGGGGGACCACGTGCTAGCACAGATACGCAGTATTTT. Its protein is CASSPIAGGPRASTDTQYF.

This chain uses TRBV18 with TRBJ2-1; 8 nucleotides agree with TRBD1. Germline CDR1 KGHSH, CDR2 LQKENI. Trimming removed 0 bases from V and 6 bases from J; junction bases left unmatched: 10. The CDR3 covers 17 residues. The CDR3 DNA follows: TGTGCCAGCTCACCACCGTCGGTCGCAGGGGGCATCAATGAGCAGTTCTTC. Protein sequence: CASSPPSVAGGINEQFF.

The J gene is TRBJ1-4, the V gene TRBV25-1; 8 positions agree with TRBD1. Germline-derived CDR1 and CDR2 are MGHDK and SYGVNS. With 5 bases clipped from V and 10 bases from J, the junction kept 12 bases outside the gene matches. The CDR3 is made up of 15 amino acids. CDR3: CASSPPGQAVGKLFF. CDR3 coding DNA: TGTGCCAGCAGTCCCCCGGGACAGGCGGTAGGAAAACTGTTTTTT.

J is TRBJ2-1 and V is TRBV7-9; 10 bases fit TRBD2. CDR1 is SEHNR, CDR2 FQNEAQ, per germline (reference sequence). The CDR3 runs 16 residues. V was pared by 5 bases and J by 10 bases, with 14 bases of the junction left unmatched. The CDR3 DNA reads TGTGCCAGCAGCCTTCAGCGGGGGGGCCATCAGTACGAGCAGTTCTTC. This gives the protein CASSLQRGGHQYEQFF.

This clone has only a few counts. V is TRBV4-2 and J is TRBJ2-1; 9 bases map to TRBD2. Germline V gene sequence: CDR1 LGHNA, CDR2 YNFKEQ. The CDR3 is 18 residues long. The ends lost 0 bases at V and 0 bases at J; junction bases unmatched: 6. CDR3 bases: TGTGCCAGCAGCCAAGATGGCGGCGGGGGGGACTCCTACAATGAGCAGTTCTTC. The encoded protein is CASSQDGGGGDSYNEQFF.

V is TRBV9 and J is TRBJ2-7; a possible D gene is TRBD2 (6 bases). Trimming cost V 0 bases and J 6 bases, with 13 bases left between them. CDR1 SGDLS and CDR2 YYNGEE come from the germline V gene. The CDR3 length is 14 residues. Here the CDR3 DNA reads TGTGCCAGCAGCGTAGCTTTTGGGGGAGGCGAGCAGTACTTC. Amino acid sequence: CASSVAFGGGEQYF.

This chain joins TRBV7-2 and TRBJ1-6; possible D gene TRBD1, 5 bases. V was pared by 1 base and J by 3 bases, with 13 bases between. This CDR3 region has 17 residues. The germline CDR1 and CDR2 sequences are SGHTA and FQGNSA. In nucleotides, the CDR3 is TGTGCCAGCAGCTTAGTTCCAGGGCCGTTCTATAATTCACCCCTCCACTTT. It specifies CASSLVPGPFYNSPLHF.

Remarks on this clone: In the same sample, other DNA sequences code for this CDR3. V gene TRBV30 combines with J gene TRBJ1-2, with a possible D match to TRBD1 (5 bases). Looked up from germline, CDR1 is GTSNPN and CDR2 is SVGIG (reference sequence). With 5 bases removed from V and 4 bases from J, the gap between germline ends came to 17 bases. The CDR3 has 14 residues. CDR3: CAWSQEGGTYGYTF. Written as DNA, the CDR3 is TGTGCCTGGTCCCAGGAGGGAGGGACCTATGGCTACACCTTC. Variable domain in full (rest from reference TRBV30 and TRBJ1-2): SQTIHQWPATLVQPVGSPLSLECTVEGTSNPNLYWYRQAAGRGLQLLFYSVGIGQISSEVPQNLSASRPQDRQFILSSKKLLLSDSGFYLCAWSQEGGTYGYTFGSGTRLTVV.

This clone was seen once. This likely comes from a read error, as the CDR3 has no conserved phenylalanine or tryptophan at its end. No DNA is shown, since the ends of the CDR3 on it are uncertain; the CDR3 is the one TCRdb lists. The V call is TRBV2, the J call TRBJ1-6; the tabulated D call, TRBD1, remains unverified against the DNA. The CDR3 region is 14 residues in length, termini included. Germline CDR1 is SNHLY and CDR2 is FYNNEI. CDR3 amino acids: CASSHPTGNSPLRS.

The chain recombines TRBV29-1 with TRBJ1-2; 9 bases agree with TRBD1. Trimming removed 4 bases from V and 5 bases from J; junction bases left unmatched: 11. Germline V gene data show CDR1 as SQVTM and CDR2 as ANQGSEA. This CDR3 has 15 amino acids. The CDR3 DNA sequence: TGCAGCGTTGTCCGCCCGGGACAGGGTGTTTATGGCTACACCTTC. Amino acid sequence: CSVVRPGQGVYGYTF.

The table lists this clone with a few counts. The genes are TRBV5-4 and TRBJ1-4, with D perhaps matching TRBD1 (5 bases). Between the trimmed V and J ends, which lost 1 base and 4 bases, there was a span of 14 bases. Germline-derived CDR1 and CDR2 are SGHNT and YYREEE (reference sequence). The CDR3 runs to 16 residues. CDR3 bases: TGTGCCAGCAGCTTGACCAGGGCTCGTGGTAATGAAAAACTGTTTTTT. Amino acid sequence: CASSLTRARGNEKLFF. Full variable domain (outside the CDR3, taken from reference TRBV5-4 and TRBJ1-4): ETGVTQSPTHLIKTRGQQVTLRCSSQSGHNTVSWYQQALGQGPQFIFQYYREEENGRGNFPPRFSGLQFPNYSSELNVNALELDDSALYLCASSLTRARGNEKLFFGSGTQLSVL.

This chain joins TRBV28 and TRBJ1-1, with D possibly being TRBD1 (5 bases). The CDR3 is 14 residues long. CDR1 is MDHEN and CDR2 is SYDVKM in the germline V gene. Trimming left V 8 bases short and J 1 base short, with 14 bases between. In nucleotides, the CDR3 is TGTGCCAGCGAGGAGGGACGCCGGAACACTGAAGCTTTCTTT. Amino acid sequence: CASEEGRRNTEAFF.

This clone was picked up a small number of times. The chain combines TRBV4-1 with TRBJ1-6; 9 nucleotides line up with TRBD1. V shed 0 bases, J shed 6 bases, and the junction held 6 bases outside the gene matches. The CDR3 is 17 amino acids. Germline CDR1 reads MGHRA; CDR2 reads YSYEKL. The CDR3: CASSQDSGTGTNSPLHF. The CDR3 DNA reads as TGCGCCAGCAGCCAAGATAGCGGGACAGGGACTAATTCACCCCTCCACTTT.